Listed here are 27 T cell receptor beta chains from one sample, sequenced in a study of shared clonotypes between healthy human individuals. Clones were read by immunoSEQ multiplex PCR, and TCRdb kept only the in-frame ones, dropping some. The data hold some 980,000 clones, with over 75% observed a single time. Sequenced sample: memory CD4+ T cells sorted from blood. The subset is: CD45RA-negative fraction. The receptors here all came from a man aged 18 to 30 in good health.

The chain carries TRBV6-5 and TRBJ1-6; D is ambiguous. V lost 2 bases and J lost 4, with 9 bases in between. The CDR3 contains 15 residues. Germline assignment: CDR1 MNHEY and CDR2 SVGAGI. DNA for the CDR3: TGTGCCAGCAGTTACGGGGAGATTTATAATTCACCCCTCCACTTT. Protein sequence: CASSYGEIYNSPLHF.

The V gene is TRBV5-1, the J gene TRBJ1-6; possibly TRBD1 for D (6 bases). This CDR3 spans 14 amino acids. Trimming cost V 1 base and J 5 bases, with 7 bases left between them. Germline-derived CDR1 and CDR2 are SGHRS and YFSETQ. The CDR3 spells CASSLSGDNSPLHF. For the CDR3, the DNA is TGCGCCAGCAGCTTGTCAGGGGATAATTCACCCCTCCACTTT.

This chain connects TRBV7-9 to TRBJ2-3; the match to TRBD2 covers 10 bases. V trimming: 5 bases; J trimming: 5 bases; junction bases outside the gene matches: 10. Germline CDR1 reads SEHNR; CDR2 reads FQNEAQ (reference sequence). The CDR3 is 16 residues long. CDR3 sequence (DNA): TGTGCCAGCAGCCAGAGTCGGAGCGGGAGGGGAGATACGCAGTATTTT. This codes for CASSQSRSGRGDTQYF.

The V call is TRBV5-4, the J call TRBJ2-7, with 8 bases fitting TRBD2. The germline CDR1 and CDR2 sequences are SGHNT and YYREEE (reference sequence). The CDR3 has 14 residues. The J segment lost 3 bases and the V segment lost 4 bases, leaving 6 bases of the junction unmatched. The CDR3 is CASSLAGADYEQYF. The CDR3 DNA reads TGTGCCAGCAGCCTAGCGGGCGCCGACTACGAGCAGTACTTC.

The chain joins TRBV7-8 to TRBJ1-2; D possibly corresponds to TRBD1 (6 bases). This CDR3 spans 12 amino acids. Between the trimmed V and J ends, which lost 5 bases and 8 bases, there was a span of 12 bases. In germline, CDR1 is SGHVS, CDR2 FQNEAQ. The CDR3 DNA sequence: TGTGCCAGCAGCACAGGGTTTTCCGGCTACACCTTC. It yields the protein CASSTGFSGYTF.

The rearrangement uses TRBV14 and TRBJ2-7, with 16 nucleotides matching TRBD2. Unmatched junction bases numbered 2, after V lost 1 base and J lost 2 bases. Germline values: CDR1 SGHDN, CDR2 FVKESK. The CDR3 loop spans 17 amino acids. CDR3: CASSQAGTSGRAYEQYF. Written as DNA, the CDR3 is TGTGCCAGCAGCCAAGCTGGGACTAGCGGGAGGGCCTACGAGCAGTACTTC.

This clone was counted once. This chain joins TRBV25-1 and TRBJ2-1, with TRBD1 matching 7 bases. V gave up 0 bases and J gave up 12 bases; unmatched junction bases: 14. The CDR3 covers 16 residues. CDR1 and CDR2 (germline): MGHDK, SYGVNS. The CDR3 region has the DNA TGTGCCAGCAGTGAATATGGGGACAGAAACAACAAGGTGCAGTTCTTC. This encodes CASSEYGDRNNKVQFF.

J is TRBJ2-7 and V is TRBV5-4; D ambiguous. Between the trimmed V and J ends, which lost 0 bases and 5 bases, there was a span of 6 bases. From germline, CDR1 is SGHNT and CDR2 YYREEE (reference sequence). CDR3 size: 12 residues. Here the CDR3 reads CASSLVLNEQYF. CDR3 coding DNA: TGTGCCAGCAGCTTGGTCCTGAACGAGCAGTACTTC.

This CDR3 is CASRDSATDTQYF. DNA for the CDR3: TGTGCCAGCAGGGACTCAGCCACAGATACGCAGTATTTT. V and J are TRBV7-3 and TRBJ2-3; tentatively, D is TRBD2 (5 bases). The length of the CDR3 is 13 residues. V was pared by 6 bases and J by 2 bases, with 9 bases between. Per the germline V gene, CDR1 is SGHTA and CDR2 is FQGTGA.

The genes are TRBV18 and TRBJ2-2, with 10 positions matching TRBD2. Germline CDR1 and CDR2: KGHSH and LQKENI. The junction had 9 bases not matched to a gene; V was cut back by 5 bases and J by 6 bases. The CDR3 is 16 residues long. CDR3 amino acids: CASSSGLAVAAGELFF. The CDR3, as DNA: TGTGCCAGCTCATCCGGACTAGCGGTCGCGGCCGGGGAGCTGTTTTTT.

A note on this clone: This likely traces to a read error, being one base from a far larger clone. The genes are TRBV9 and TRBJ2-2; D is unresolved. The length of the CDR3 is 13 residues. Germline V gives CDR1 SGDLS, CDR2 YYNGEE. V dropped 4 bases and J dropped 4 bases, with 8 bases sitting between them. CDR3: CASSPRGTGELFF. CDR3 DNA: TGTGCCAGCAGCCCTCGCGGCACCGGGGAGCTGTTTTTT.

The CDR3 coding sequence is TGTGCCACCAGCAGAGGGGGTACGGCTTACTACGAGCAGTACTTC. Its protein product is CATSRGGTAYYEQYF. This chain joins TRBV15 and TRBJ2-7, with D unclear. In germline, CDR1 is LNHNV, CDR2 YYDKDF (reference sequence). This CDR3 has 15 residues. V was shortened by 1 base and J by 3 bases, with 13 bases between the two germline ends.

A note on this clone: The junction departs from germline at one end; a sequencing error may be responsible. This chain uses TRBV5-3 with TRBJ1-1, with D unclear. TRBV5-3 is treated as an ORF (open reading frame) with a function not yet certain. There are 16 residues in the CDR3. The CDR3 nucleotides read TGTGCCAGAAATCAGGATACTACCTTCATGAACGCTGAAGCTTTCTTT. It yields the protein CARNQDTTFMNAEAFF.

This rearrangement joins TRBV6-1 to TRBJ2-3; 8 bases agree with TRBD2. Germline loops: CDR1 MNHNS, CDR2 SASEGT. This CDR3 region has 14 residues. With 5 bases clipped from V and 3 bases from J, the junction kept 4 bases outside the gene matches. Here the CDR3 reads CASSTAGGTDTQYF. CDR3 sequence (DNA): TGTGCCAGCAGTACGGCGGGGGGAACAGATACGCAGTATTTT.

The genes are TRBV19 and TRBJ1-5; D possibly corresponds to TRBD1 (5 bases). CDR1 is LNHDA, CDR2 SQIVND, per germline (reference sequence). The CDR3 covers 15 residues. Trimming left V 6 bases short and J 2 bases short, with 14 bases between. The CDR3 DNA sequence: TGTGCCAGTAGGGAGACGGACAAGGGCAATCAGCCCCAGCATTTT. Translating gives CASRETDKGNQPQHF.

This clone was found a few times. The gene calls are TRBV5-5 and TRBJ1-1; 10 bases agree with TRBD1. Trimming at V came to 1 base and at J to 0 bases, leaving 6 bases not matched to a gene. This CDR3 is 17 amino acids long. Looked up from germline, CDR1 is SGHKS and CDR2 is YYEKEE (reference sequence). The CDR3 loop is CASSLSPGTGVNTEAFF. CDR3 in DNA: TGTGCCAGCAGCTTGAGTCCCGGGACAGGGGTGAACACTGAAGCTTTCTTT. The variable domain in full, completed from reference TRBV5-5 and TRBJ1-1, reads DAGVTQSPTHLIKTRGQQVTLRCSPISGHKSVSWYQQVLGQGPQFIFQYYEKEERGRGNFPDRFSARQFPNYSSELNVNALLLGDSALYLCASSLSPGTGVNTEAFFGQGTRLTVV.

The chain uses TRBV7-2 and TRBJ2-1; D is undetermined. The germline V and J ends were trimmed by 4 bases and 9 bases, with 13 bases remaining between them. The CDR3 is 13 residues long. From germline, CDR1 is SGHTA and CDR2 FQGNSA. CDR3 sequence reads: CASSSTGLGEQFF. DNA of the CDR3: TGTGCCAGCAGCTCCACCGGGCTTGGTGAGCAGTTCTTC. The whole variable domain, filled in from reference TRBV7-2 and TRBJ2-1, reads GAGVSQSPSNKVTEKGKDVELRCDPISGHTALYWYRQSLGQGLEFLIYFQGNSAPDKSGLPSDRFSAERTGGSVSTLTIQRTQQEDSAVYLCASSSTGLGEQFFGPGTRLTVL.

This clone has a single count. This sequence joins TRBV30 and TRBJ2-7, with TRBD1 matching 8 bases. J lost 2 bases, V lost 4 bases, and 10 bases had no gene match. Looked up from germline, CDR1 is GTSNPN and CDR2 is SVGIG (reference sequence). The CDR3 spans 15 residues. The CDR3: CAWTPGQGRAYEQYF. CDR3 nucleotides: TGTGCCTGGACTCCCGGACAGGGTAGAGCCTACGAGCAGTACTTC.

V gene TRBV7-9 combines with J gene TRBJ1-1; D might be TRBD1 (5 bases). This CDR3 comprises 15 residues. Germline CDR1 is SEHNR and CDR2 is FQNEAQ (reference sequence). The V end was cut by 4 bases, the J end by 0 bases, with 12 bases between. This CDR3 reads CASSSRGGVNTEAFF. DNA for the CDR3: TGTGCCAGCAGCTCCCGTGGAGGGGTGAACACTGAAGCTTTCTTT. The variable domain in full, with the rest retrieved from reference TRBV7-9 and TRBJ1-1, is DTGVSQNPRHKITKRGQNVTFRCDPISEHNRLYWYRQTLGQGPEFLTYFQNEAQLEKSRLLSDRFSAERPKGSFSTLEIQRTEQGDSAMYLCASSSRGGVNTEAFFGQGTRLTVV.

This sequence joins TRBV6-1 and TRBJ1-2, with D perhaps matching TRBD1 (5 bases). The CDR3 is 15 residues long. V lost 4 bases to trimming and J lost 0 bases, with 12 bases between them. The V gene's germline CDR1 is MNHNS and CDR2 SASEGT. DNA of the CDR3: TGTGCCAGCAGTGTTCAGGGTGGTGCTAACTATGGCTACACCTTC. It codes for CASSVQGGANYGYTF.

The DNA of the CDR3 is TGTGCCAGTAGCCTCACTAGTTTCGAGACCCAGTACTTC. This sequence encodes CASSLTSFETQYF. The rearrangement joins TRBV19 to TRBJ2-5; the D gene is possibly TRBD2 (5 bases). Germline V lookup: CDR1 LNHDA, CDR2 SQIVND (reference sequence). The CDR3 has 13 amino acids. V was clipped by 6 bases and J by 5 bases, with 13 bases between them.

The V call is TRBV7-9, the J call TRBJ2-1; unclear D gene. This CDR3 is 14 amino acids long. Germline V lookup: CDR1 SEHNR, CDR2 FQNEAQ (reference sequence). Trimming removed 2 bases from V and 2 bases from J, with 7 bases in between. The CDR3 sequence is CASSLTPTYNEQFF. Written as DNA, the CDR3 is TGTGCCAGCAGCTTAACCCCCACCTACAATGAGCAGTTCTTC.

The V call is TRBV5-1, the J call TRBJ2-3, with D perhaps TRBD2 (5 bases). Germline loops: CDR1 SGHRS, CDR2 YFSETQ. This CDR3 has 16 amino acids. Trimming took 0 bases from V and 2 from J, leaving 13 bases between them. This CDR3 reads CASSLALAVNTDTQYF. The CDR3 DNA reads as TGCGCCAGCAGCTTGGCTCTAGCAGTAAACACAGATACGCAGTATTTT.

This sequence joins TRBV9 and TRBJ1-4; 8 bases map to TRBD1. V shed 3 bases and J 7 bases; nucleotides not matched to a gene: 8. The germline V gene has CDR1 SGDLS and CDR2 YYNGEE. The CDR3 extends over 15 amino acids. The CDR3 reads CASSGGQGMSEKLFF. In DNA, the CDR3 is TGTGCCAGCAGCGGCGGACAGGGAATGAGTGAAAAACTGTTTTTT.

This sequence joins TRBV9 and TRBJ1-6, with 7 nucleotides matching TRBD1. J lost 2 bases, V lost 3 bases, and 2 bases had no gene match. Germline assignment: CDR1 SGDLS and CDR2 YYNGEE. The CDR3 runs 15 residues. Here the CDR3 reads CASSEGQPYNSPLHF. CDR3 bases: TGTGCCAGCAGCGAGGGACAGCCCTATAATTCACCCCTCCACTTT.

Of note for this clone: The sample contains more than one DNA sequence encoding this CDR3. J is TRBJ1-1 and V is TRBV5-1; TRBD1 matches 8 bases. J gave up 4 bases and V 2 bases, and 1 base lay outside the gene matches. The V gene's germline CDR1 is SGHRS and CDR2 YFSETQ. The CDR3 loop spans 13 amino acids. CDR3 in amino acids: CASSFDRGTEAFF. The CDR3 region has the DNA TGCGCCAGCAGCTTCGACAGGGGCACTGAAGCTTTCTTT. Complete variable domain (other parts from reference TRBV5-1 and TRBJ1-1): KAGVTQTPRYLIKTRGQQVTLSCSPISGHRSVSWYQQTPGQGLQFLFEYFSETQRNKGNFPGRFSGRQFSNSRSEMNVSTLELGDSALYLCASSFDRGTEAFFGQGTRLTVV.

The V and J genes are TRBV5-4 and TRBJ1-2; D is unclear. The CDR3 runs to 14 residues. Trimming removed 1 base from V and 8 bases from J, with 15 bases in between. Germline CDR1 and CDR2: SGHNT and YYREEE (reference sequence). This CDR3 is CASSLHGRLEGYTF. DNA for the CDR3: TGTGCCAGCAGCTTGCATGGCAGATTGGAGGGCTACACCTTC.